The source of this TCR beta chain is a study of cytomegalovirus exposure and HLA in healthy donors. The study, taken as a whole, reports: A missense DCLRE1C variant was associated with V- and J-gene trimming of TCR beta chains in a later analysis, and an independent cohort replicated the association.

This clone was detected only once. The antigen remains undetermined. PCR amplification relied on 60 Vbeta primers (plus 13 Jbeta primers). Sequencing was performed with immunoSEQ multiplex PCR; in TCRdb, only in-frame clones are kept and a portion is missing. The sample lists about 130,000 clones, around 73% occurring once. V was pared by 6 bases and J by 1 base, with 10 bases between. The length of the CDR3 is 13 residues. Looked up from germline, CDR1 is MNHEY and CDR2 is SVGAGI. This TCR was recovered from a man aged 50-60 years in good health and CMV-seronegative. This chain connects TRBV6-5 to TRBJ2-7; D is unresolved. Sequences were obtained from PBMCs. The CDR3 is CASRKTGSYEQYF. CDR3 coding DNA: TGTGCCAGCAGAAAGACTGGGTCCTACGAGCAGTACTTC.